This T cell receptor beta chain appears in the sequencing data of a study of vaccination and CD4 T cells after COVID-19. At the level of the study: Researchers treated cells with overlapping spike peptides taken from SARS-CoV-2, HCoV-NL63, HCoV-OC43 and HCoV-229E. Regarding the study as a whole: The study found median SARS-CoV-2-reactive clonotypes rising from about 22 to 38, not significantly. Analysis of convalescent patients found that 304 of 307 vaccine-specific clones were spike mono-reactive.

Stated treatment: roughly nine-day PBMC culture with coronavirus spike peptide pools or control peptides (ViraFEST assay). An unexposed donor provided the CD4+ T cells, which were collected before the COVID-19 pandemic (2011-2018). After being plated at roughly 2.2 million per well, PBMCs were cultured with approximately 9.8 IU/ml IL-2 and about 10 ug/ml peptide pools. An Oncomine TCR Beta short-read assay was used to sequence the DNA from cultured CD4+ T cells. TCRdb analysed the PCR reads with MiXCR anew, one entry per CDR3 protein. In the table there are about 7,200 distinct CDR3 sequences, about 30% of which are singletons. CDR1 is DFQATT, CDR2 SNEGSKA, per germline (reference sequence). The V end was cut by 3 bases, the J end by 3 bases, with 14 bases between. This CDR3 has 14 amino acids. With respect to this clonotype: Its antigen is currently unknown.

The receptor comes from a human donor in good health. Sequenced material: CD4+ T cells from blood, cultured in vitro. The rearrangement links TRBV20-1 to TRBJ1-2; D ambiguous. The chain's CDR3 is CSARRVDGYYGYTF. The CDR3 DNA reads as TGCAGTGCTAGGAGGGTGGACGGATACTATGGCTACACCTTC.